This is a list of T cell receptor beta chains from one sample in a study of cytomegalovirus exposure and HLA in healthy donors. Profiled with immunoSEQ multiplex PCR; TCRdb holds only in-frame clones, not every one. The sample shows tens of thousands of clones, roughly 80% of them seen only once. The sequenced sample was PBMCs. These receptors all stem from a man younger than 40 in good health and CMV-seronegative. Each CDR3 is given with its conserved first and last residue. The D gene is left open where the match is weak. Clone size is given for some rows only: seen once, a few or many times, or a class if the clone is expanded.

V gene: TRBV9; J gene: TRBJ2-7; clone size: -; D gene: -; CDR3 protein: CASSSRTDLSYEQYF; CDR3 DNA: TGTGCCAGCAGCTCCCGGACAGACCTCTCCTACGAGCAGTACTTC
V gene: TRBV27; J gene: TRBJ1-6; clone size: few; D gene: -; CDR3 protein: CASSILAVGNSPLHF; CDR3 DNA: TGTGCCAGCAGTATCCTGGCGGTTGGGAATTCACCCCTCCACTTT
V gene: TRBV9; J gene: TRBJ2-5; clone size: once; D gene: -; CDR3 protein: CASSVDLSQETQYF; CDR3 DNA: TGTGCCAGCAGCGTAGATCTTTCCCAAGAGACCCAGTACTTC
V gene: TRBV29-1; J gene: TRBJ2-5; clone size: -; D gene: -; CDR3 protein: CSVPVQETQYF; CDR3 DNA: TGCAGCGTTCCCGTACAAGAGACCCAGTACTTC
V gene: TRBV28; J gene: TRBJ1-3; clone size: -; D gene: -; CDR3 protein: CASSLCFRVVGLCTIYF; CDR3 DNA: TGTGCCAGCAGTTTATGTTTTCGGGTAGTCGGGTTATGCACCATATATTTT
V gene: TRBV19; J gene: TRBJ1-4; clone size: -; D gene: -; CDR3 protein: CASGVQTNEKLFF; CDR3 DNA: TGTGCCAGTGGAGTGCAGACTAATGAAAAACTGTTTTTT
V gene: TRBV6-4; J gene: TRBJ2-1; clone size: -; D gene: TRBD2; CDR3 protein: CASSETTSGSDEQFF; CDR3 DNA: TGTGCCAGCAGCGAAACGACTAGCGGGAGTGATGAGCAGTTCTTC
V gene: TRBV20-1; J gene: TRBJ1-1; clone size: -; D gene: -; CDR3 protein: CSGRADTEAFF; CDR3 DNA: TGCAGTGGTAGGGCGGACACTGAAGCTTTCTTT
V gene: TRBV6-5; J gene: TRBJ1-2; clone size: -; D gene: -; CDR3 protein: CASSLTANYGYTF; CDR3 DNA: TGTGCCAGCAGCTTAACAGCTAACTATGGCTACACCTTC
V gene: TRBV5-6; J gene: TRBJ2-1; clone size: once; D gene: TRBD2; CDR3 protein: CASSFRGSPYNEQFF; CDR3 DNA: TGTGCCAGCAGCTTTCGCGGGAGCCCCTACAATGAGCAGTTCTTC
V gene: TRBV15; J gene: TRBJ2-3; clone size: -; D gene: -; CDR3 protein: CATSRGRGSTDTQYF; CDR3 DNA: TGTGCCACCAGCAGAGGCAGGGGCAGCACAGATACGCAGTATTTT
V gene: TRBV7-3; J gene: TRBJ2-2; clone size: -; D gene: -; CDR3 protein: CASSAWGQNTGELFF; CDR3 DNA: TGTGCCAGCAGCGCATGGGGACAGAACACCGGGGAGCTGTTTTTT
V gene: TRBV25-1; J gene: TRBJ2-5; clone size: -; D gene: TRBD2; CDR3 protein: CASSDWTGGRARGETQYF; CDR3 DNA: TGTGCCAGCAGTGATTGGACGGGCGGGAGGGCCCGAGGAGAGACCCAGTACTTC
V gene: TRBV27; J gene: TRBJ2-1; clone size: -; D gene: TRBD2; CDR3 protein: CASMGLAGNNEQFF; CDR3 DNA: TGTGCCAGCATGGGACTAGCGGGGAACAATGAGCAGTTCTTC
V gene: TRBV4-1; J gene: TRBJ2-2; clone size: -; D gene: -; CDR3 protein: CASSLKFGELFF; CDR3 DNA: TGCGCCAGCAGCCTTAAATTCGGGGAGCTGTTTTTT
V gene: TRBV6-4; J gene: TRBJ1-2; clone size: -; D gene: -; CDR3 protein: CASRGGANYGYTF; CDR3 DNA: TGTGCCAGCCGGGGGGGGGCTAACTATGGCTACACCTTC
V gene: TRBV27; J gene: TRBJ2-3; clone size: -; D gene: -; CDR3 protein: CASRGTGTDTQYF; CDR3 DNA: TGTGCCAGTCGGGGGACCGGCACAGATACGCAGTATTTT
V gene: TRBV10-3; J gene: TRBJ1-6; clone size: -; D gene: TRBD1; CDR3 protein: CAISDRGTGFSPLHF; CDR3 DNA: TGTGCCATCAGTGATAGGGGGACAGGCTTTTCACCCCTCCACTTT
V gene: TRBV19; J gene: TRBJ1-5; clone size: -; D gene: -; CDR3 protein: CASSPVGGWSNQPQHF; CDR3 DNA: TGTGCCAGTAGTCCCGTCGGGGGATGGAGCAATCAGCCCCAGCATTTT
V gene: TRBV28; J gene: TRBJ2-1; clone size: -; D gene: TRBD1; CDR3 protein: CASHRGANEQFF; CDR3 DNA: TGTGCCAGCCACAGGGGTGCGAATGAGCAGTTCTTC
V gene: TRBV2; J gene: TRBJ2-1; clone size: medium-sized; D gene: TRBD2; CDR3 protein: CASSTTSDNEQFF; CDR3 DNA: TGTGCCAGCAGTACCACTAGCGACAATGAGCAGTTCTTC
V gene: TRBV7-6; J gene: TRBJ2-7; clone size: -; D gene: TRBD2; CDR3 protein: CASSSLAGGRDEQYF; CDR3 DNA: TGTGCCAGCAGCAGTTTAGCGGGGGGTCGAGACGAGCAGTACTTC